This T cell receptor beta chain was captured in a study of cytomegalovirus exposure and HLA in healthy donors. Study-level findings and limits: The investigators catalogued 150 to 200 TCR beta chains as cytomegalovirus-associated. Reports credit the classifier with highly specific, highly sensitive diagnosis of cytomegalovirus status.

This CDR3 comprises 13 residues. Germline CDR1 is SGHNT and CDR2 is YENEEA. Trimming left V 0 bases short and J 5 bases short, with 8 bases between. This table comes from immunoSEQ multiplex PCR, and its TCRdb copy is limited to in-frame clones, with some not included. The sample records fewer than 150,000 clones, around 90% being singletons. This clone is a singleton in its sample. Its specificity is unknown. This receptor was taken from a man younger than 35 in good health and CMV-seropositive. This chain links TRBV11-3 with TRBJ2-7; D is unclear. The source material was PBMCs. The CDR3 DNA sequence: TGTGCCAGCAGCTTAGAGGGCTTCAACGAGCAGTACTTC. This gives the protein CASSLEGFNEQYF.